This entry lists 26 T cell receptor beta chains sequenced from one sample in a study of blood T cells in healthy people across ages (dated by TCRdb to the mid-2010s). Library construction relied on 5' RACE. The reads were generated on an Illumina HiSeq 2500. A second PCR of roughly 6 to 11 cycles was run with a J-beta primer mix and a sample-barcoded 5' primer. TCRdb cleaned the public reads at Q25 with fastp, built clones with MiXCR and kept in-frame beta chains. Rows matching on CDR3 protein sequence are summarized as one entry with the most common DNA and genes. In this sample the table shows roughly 500,000 distinct CDR3 sequences, approximately 30% of which occur a single time. Around 18% of the sample lies in the top ten. The source material was blood. These receptors were obtained from a woman aged 70-85 years in good health.

This clonotype was observed a few times. The V gene is TRBV5-1, the J gene TRBJ2-2; D gene unclear. V lost 1 base, J lost 1 base, and 5 bases lay in between. This CDR3 is 14 amino acids long. Per germline, CDR1 SGHRS and CDR2 YFSETQ. CDR3 loop: CASSLQQNTGELFF. The CDR3 DNA reads as TGCGCCAGCAGCTTGCAGCAGAACACCGGGGAGCTGTTTTTT.

This clonotype was picked up a small number of times. The chain couples TRBV20-1 to TRBJ1-5, with D perhaps matching TRBD1 (6 bases). V was trimmed by 7 bases and J by 0 bases, leaving 13 bases between them. Germline V gene data show CDR1 as DFQATT and CDR2 as SNEGSKA (reference sequence). The CDR3 spans 14 residues. CDR3 sequence (DNA): TGCAGTGGTATGGACAGTAATAGCAATCAGCCCCAGCATTTT. Its translation: CSGMDSNSNQPQHF.

Many counts were recorded for this clonotype. The chain recombines TRBV20-1 with TRBJ1-1; D is uncertain. Germline V gene sequence: CDR1 DFQATT, CDR2 SNEGSKA (reference sequence). CDR3 length equals 12 residues. The germline V and J ends were trimmed by 3 bases and 3 bases, with 8 bases remaining between them. The CDR3 protein is CSASSDHTEAFF. As DNA, the CDR3 is TGCAGTGCTAGTTCGGATCACACTGAAGCTTTCTTT.

The gene calls are TRBV20-1 and TRBJ2-7, with TRBD2 identical over 7 bases. The J segment lost 5 bases and the V segment lost 5 bases, leaving 9 bases of the junction unmatched. The CDR3 consists of 13 residues. The V gene's germline CDR1 is DFQATT and CDR2 SNEGSKA (reference sequence). The CDR3 loop is CSAWDYRGDEQYF. DNA of the CDR3: TGCAGTGCTTGGGACTACCGCGGCGACGAGCAGTACTTC.

In this sample, this clonotype turned up a few times. Being one base from a much bigger clone, this may be a read error. This chain joins TRBV18 and TRBJ2-7; D is uncertain. Germline V gives CDR1 KGHSH, CDR2 LQKENI. V lost 3 bases, J lost 0 bases, and 15 bases lay in between. This CDR3 contains 16 residues. The CDR3: CASSPSIHVSSYEQYF. In nucleotides, the CDR3 is TGTGCCAGCTCACCTTCGATCCACGTGAGCTCCTACGAGCAGTACTTC.

This clonotype was seen a handful of times. The chain recombines TRBV4-1 with TRBJ1-6; 7 positions agree with TRBD1. Germline V gives CDR1 MGHRA, CDR2 YSYEKL. The CDR3 has 15 residues. Unmatched junction bases numbered 9, after V lost 4 bases and J lost 9 bases. The CDR3 bases are TGCGCCAGCAGCCGCCAAACAGGGGAGCTTTCACCCCTCCACTTT. This sequence encodes CASSRQTGELSPLHF.

A remark on this clonotype: The CDR3 does not end in the conserved phenylalanine or tryptophan, so this is likely a read error. No DNA is shown, since the ends of the CDR3 on it are uncertain; the CDR3 is the one TCRdb lists. This sequence joins TRBV7-9 and TRBJ2-6; the table's D call of TRBD2 was not tested on the DNA. Germline CDR1 reads SEHNR; CDR2 reads FQNEAQ (reference sequence). The CDR3 sequence runs 9 residues, both termini included. The CDR3 sequence: CASTNGLEL.

The chain employs TRBV5-1 and TRBJ2-1; 7 nucleotides match TRBD2. In germline, CDR1 is SGHRS, CDR2 YFSETQ. With 4 bases clipped from V and 3 bases from J, the junction kept 4 bases outside the gene matches. CDR3 size: 14 residues. The CDR3 DNA reads TGCGCCAGCAGCCAAAGCGGGGTCTACAATGAGCAGTTCTTC. This translates into CASSQSGVYNEQFF.

This clonotype came up a few times. The CDR3 here is CASSQEPGLNNEQFF. The CDR3 DNA reads as TGCGCCAGCAGCCAAGAGCCGGGACTTAACAATGAGCAGTTCTTC. The gene calls are TRBV4-3 and TRBJ2-1, with D possibly matching TRBD2 (6 bases). Germline V gene data show CDR1 as LGHNA and CDR2 as YSLEER. The ends were cut back, 0 bases at V and 5 bases at J, with 11 bases in the middle. This CDR3 contains 15 residues.

The chain links TRBV19 to TRBJ1-2; TRBD1 matches at 8 bases. Germline V lookup: CDR1 LNHDA, CDR2 SQIVND (reference sequence). This CDR3 comprises 15 residues. V lost 10 bases and J lost 1; bases outside the gene matches: 11. The DNA for the CDR3 is TGTGCCACCTCAGATCCGGGACAGGTTAACTATGGCTACACCTTC. Amino acids: CATSDPGQVNYGYTF.

This clonotype was counted a few times. The chain carries TRBV2 and TRBJ1-5; TRBD1 might be the D (5 bases). Trimming pared 4 bases from V and 3 bases from J, leaving 10 bases between. CDR1 and CDR2 (germline): SNHLY, FYNNEI. This CDR3 has 14 amino acids. This chain's CDR3 is CASSGSGTNQPQHF. In DNA form, the CDR3 reads TGTGCCAGCAGTGGGTCAGGGACCAATCAGCCCCAGCATTTT.

The rearrangement uses TRBV29-1 and TRBJ2-5; 8 nucleotides agree with TRBD1. The junction had 3 bases not matched to a gene; V was cut back by 5 bases and J by 4 bases. Germline V gives CDR1 SQVTM, CDR2 ANQGSEA. The CDR3 runs to 12 residues. CDR3 amino acids: CSVRTGPETQYF. In DNA, the CDR3 is TGCAGCGTTCGGACAGGGCCAGAGACCCAGTACTTC. Together with reference TRBV29-1 and TRBJ2-5, the CDR3 gives the full variable domain: SAVISQKPSRDICQRGTSLTIQCQVDSQVTMMFWYRQQPGQSLTLIATANQGSEATYESGFVIDKFPISRPNLTFSTLTVSNMSPEDSSIYLCSVRTGPETQYFGPGTRLLVL.

The J gene is TRBJ2-5, the V gene TRBV7-2, with TRBD1 identical over 9 bases. Germline CDR1 reads SGHTA; CDR2 reads FQGNSA. The CDR3 consists of 17 residues. With 4 bases clipped from V and 6 bases from J, the junction kept 15 bases outside the gene matches. CDR3 amino acids: CASSYSPLGQGRKTQYF. CDR3 DNA sequence: TGTGCCAGCAGCTACTCCCCCTTGGGACAGGGCAGGAAGACCCAGTACTTC. The whole variable domain, filled in from reference TRBV7-2 and TRBJ2-5, reads GAGVSQSPSNKVTEKGKDVELRCDPISGHTALYWYRQSLGQGLEFLIYFQGNSAPDKSGLPSDRFSAERTGGSVSTLTIQRTQQEDSAVYLCASSYSPLGQGRKTQYFGPGTRLLVL.

This clonotype was counted a few times. This sequence joins TRBV21-1 and TRBJ2-5; TRBD1, the table's D call, lacks a check against the DNA. TRBV21-1 is recorded as a pseudogene. This CDR3 has 13 amino acids. Here the CDR3 reads CASSKVRDREKYF. CDR3 DNA: TGTGCCAGCAGCAAAGTTAGGGACAGGGAGAAGTACTTC.

As for this clonotype: Mismatch with germline at one junction end may stem from a read error. The chain employs TRBV3-1 and TRBJ2-1, with 7 bases fitting TRBD2. The CDR3 loop spans 17 amino acids. In germline, CDR1 is LGHDT, CDR2 YNNKEL (reference sequence). The CDR3 DNA follows: TGTGCCGGCAGCCAAGATATGATGGCGGGAGCTTACAATGAGCAGTTCTTC. Translation: CAGSQDMMAGAYNEQFF.

The V and J genes are TRBV9 and TRBJ1-1; D unresolved. Trimming shortened V by 1 base and J by 4 bases, and 20 bases separated the two germline ends. The CDR3 covers 17 residues. Per the germline V gene, CDR1 is SGDLS and CDR2 is YYNGEE. This CDR3 reads CASSVSRERALSTEAFF. For the CDR3, the DNA is TGTGCCAGCAGCGTAAGCCGGGAGCGGGCTTTGAGCACTGAAGCTTTCTTT.

The chain combines TRBV5-6 with TRBJ1-2; TRBD1 aligns across 12 bases. Germline values: CDR1 SGHDT, CDR2 YYEEEE. Losses at the gene ends were 4 bases for V and 0 bases for J; bases not matched to a gene: 7. The CDR3 extends over 17 amino acids. CDR3 DNA sequence: TGTGCCAGCAGCCCGGGACAGGGGGCTCCTCCTAACTATGGCTACACCTTC. It yields the protein CASSPGQGAPPNYGYTF. The entire variable domain, with the rest obtained from reference TRBV5-6 and TRBJ1-2, is as follows: DAGVTQSPTHLIKTRGQQVTLRCSPKSGHDTVSWYQQALGQGPQFIFQYYEEEERQRGNFPDRFSGHQFPNYSSELNVNALLLGDSALYLCASSPGQGAPPNYGYTFGSGTRLTVV.

This chain uses TRBV7-2 with TRBJ2-7; D is undetermined. Trimming left V 2 bases short and J 7 bases short, with 6 bases between. Germline CDR1 SGHTA, CDR2 FQGNSA. The CDR3 extends over 11 amino acids. This CDR3 is CASSLWREQYF. The CDR3 region has the DNA TGTGCCAGCAGCTTATGGAGAGAGCAGTACTTC.

V gene TRBV4-3 combines with J gene TRBJ1-2; the D is unclear. This CDR3 has 17 amino acids. The germline CDR1 and CDR2 sequences are LGHNA and YSLEER. V was pared by 1 base and J by 0 bases, with 15 bases between. CDR3 amino acids: CASSQAAVGQTNYGYTF. Here the CDR3 DNA reads TGCGCCAGCAGCCAAGCGGCCGTCGGGCAGACTAACTATGGCTACACCTTC.

The rearrangement links TRBV2 to TRBJ2-1, with 7 bases fitting TRBD2. The V gene's germline CDR1 is SNHLY and CDR2 FYNNEI. Unmatched junction bases numbered 7, after V lost 8 bases and J lost 0 bases. The CDR3 is made up of 15 amino acids. CDR3 in amino acids: CASGKAGSSYNEQFF. CDR3 nucleotides: TGTGCCAGCGGTAAAGCGGGGAGCTCCTACAATGAGCAGTTCTTC.

This clonotype occurred a few times. The CDR3 loop reads CSAPPGSGVGDTQYF. The DNA of the CDR3 is TGCAGTGCCCCCCCGGGTAGCGGGGTGGGAGATACGCAGTATTTT. The chain joins TRBV20-1 to TRBJ2-3, with 8 bases that match TRBD2. Germline assignment: CDR1 DFQATT and CDR2 SNEGSKA (reference sequence). Trimming at V came to 6 bases and at J to 5 bases, leaving 13 bases not matched to a gene. This CDR3 region has 15 residues.

The gene calls are TRBV14 and TRBJ2-3; maybe TRBD2 (5 bases). Looked up from germline, CDR1 is SGHDN and CDR2 is FVKESK. The V and J ends lost 2 bases and 4 bases respectively, with 13 bases between them. The CDR3 runs 15 residues. The chain's CDR3 is CASSQQYGKADTQYF. The CDR3 nucleotides read TGTGCCAGCAGCCAACAGTACGGGAAAGCAGATACGCAGTATTTT.

The chain combines TRBV3-1 with TRBJ2-5; 13 bases are shared with TRBD2. This CDR3 spans 18 amino acids. J lost 5 bases, V lost 5 bases, and 14 bases had no gene match. Germline V gene data show CDR1 as LGHDT and CDR2 as YNNKEL (reference sequence). The CDR3 sequence: CASSFRTSGGPGWETQYF. The CDR3 DNA sequence: TGTGCCAGCAGCTTCAGGACTAGCGGGGGACCGGGCTGGGAGACCCAGTACTTC.

This clonotype was seen a handful of times. The rearrangement joins TRBV6-2 or TRBV6-3 to TRBJ2-5; 9 bases agree with TRBD2. Losses at the gene ends were 7 bases for V and 0 bases for J; bases not matched to a gene: 6. CDR1 is MNHEY and CDR2 is SVGEGT in the germline V gene. The CDR3 length is 15 residues. The CDR3 nucleotides are TGTGCCAGCATGCTGAGCGGGGGGAACCAAGAGACCCAGTACTTC. This translates into CASMLSGGNQETQYF.

The V and J genes are TRBV20-1 and TRBJ2-1; D perhaps matches TRBD1 (5 bases). In germline, CDR1 is DFQATT, CDR2 SNEGSKA (reference sequence). This CDR3 contains 15 residues. V lost 3 bases, J lost 4 bases, and 16 bases lay in between. The DNA of the CDR3 is TGCAGTGCTAGGTCCTTCGACAGATCTTACAATGAGCAGTTCTTC. This codes for CSARSFDRSYNEQFF.

The V gene is TRBV27, the J gene TRBJ2-4, with 7 bases that match TRBD1. The germline gives CDR1 MNHEY, CDR2 SMNVEV (reference sequence). The CDR3 is 17 amino acids. With 5 bases clipped from V and 0 bases from J, the junction kept 10 bases outside the gene matches. The CDR3 DNA reads as TGTGCCAGCAGTGCCAGGACAGGTGCTTTAGCCAAAAACATTCAGTACTTC. This gives the protein CASSARTGALAKNIQYF.